This T cell receptor (beta chain) was found in a study of T cell responses to AZD1222 COVID-19 vaccine (dated by TCRdb to about 2021). Notes on the research overall: AZD1222 recipients given second doses at about 4 weeks or at about 12 weeks were pooled, since spike-specific TCR depth and breadth were not found to differ between the two schedules. A total of more than 230 trial participants underwent TCR sequencing, of whom around 200 received two doses of AZD1222 and some 26 received two doses of the MenACWY control vaccine. Trial participants were enrolled by age into subgroups of 18-55, 56-69 and 70-plus years, and about 150, 27 and 61 TCR-sequenced participants, respectively, were included in these subgroups.

The sample's time point label is to be understood as: baseline before first vaccination. Vaccinee samples came from UK trials COV001 and COV002, including a single-blind randomized controlled phase 2/3 trial of AZD1222 (ChAdOx1 nCoV-19) in healthy adults. For TCRbeta chain sequencing, PBMC samples were collected from trial participants at day 0 and at day 28 after the second dose. Turning to this clone: There is no known antigen for this receptor. No base quality information exists; no much larger clone differs at one position.

The CDR3 regions of human TCRbeta chains were analyzed by immunosequencing. In the paper's pipeline: TCRs in the repertoires were matched against a reference library of SARS-CoV-2-specific TCRs that had been generated with the MIRA antigen-specificity platform. Breadth was defined as the fraction of unique TCRs that were SARS-CoV-2-associated. Depth was defined as the fraction of total T cells that were SARS-CoV-2-associated. Each spike-specific TCR was assigned to its reactive spike region and to a CD4 or CD8 class using the MIRA data. Log10-transformed breadth and depth values were compared by one-way ANOVA with Sidak's multiple comparisons tests. What TCRdb holds here is the immuneACCESS table cut down to in-frame rearrangements. Part of the clones is not present; checked against another copy, under half of the missing clones reflect an unresolved V gene, and the others are unexplained. The V and J calls and clone size were taken over from that table, and D and trimming were inferred from the DNA. For this sample there are around 120,000 clones; around 90% appear just once. Of the sample, 25% to 30% falls within the top ten clones.

Study-level results and caveats: Only six AZD1222 recipients were SARS-CoV-2 seropositive at baseline, limiting conclusions about previously exposed vaccinees. The whole spike protein was spanned by vaccine-associated CD4 TCRs, and dominant responses were seen in regions 160-218 and 743-854. Reportedly, close to half of the unique spike-specific TCRs recognized epitopes lying outside the regions that are mutated in the B.1.351 and B.1.1.7 variants. Spike-specific TCR breadth and depth rose significantly after two AZD1222 doses compared with day 0 and with MenACWY recipients. Because no samples from the day 14 peak response were available, repertoires could be characterized only after the peak T cell response. The 56-69-year group was small, and its depth increase did not reach significance, likely because of low power. Participants were mostly white British and included more females than males, and it was suggested by the authors that clonal diversity may have been underestimated.

From its cysteine to its phenylalanine, the CDR3 spans 12 amino acids. Only the CDR3 part of the read is kept: 36 bases, read in frame from the first base. Ends trimmed: V by 3 bases, J by 8 bases; bases unmatched to a gene: 3. The sequence derives from an adult in good health. The sequence joins TRBV12-3 or TRBV12-4 to TRBJ1-2, and TRBD1 aligns with 7 junction nucleotides. The sample was peripheral blood, taken on day 0 of AZD1222 vaccination. The DNA reads as follows: TGTGCCAGCAGTTTTAACAGGGGCGGCTACACCTTC. This is translated as CASSFNRGGYTF.